The source of this T cell receptor beta chain is a study of T cell repertoires in cytomegalovirus infection. TCRdb used MiXCR to reprocess the reads, holding one entry per CDR3 protein. The sample shows more than 350,000 distinct CDR3 sequences, under 40% of them seen only once. Germline V CDR1 and CDR2: MGHRA, YSYEKL. The V and J ends lost 0 bases and 0 bases respectively, with 18 bases between them. CDR3 length: 19 residues. The sequenced material came from PBMCs. This clonotype was obtained from a human donor in good health (CMV status not recorded). Some clones in this sample may be carry-over from other donors' samples. The gene calls are TRBV4-1 and TRBJ1-3, with D perhaps TRBD1 (6 bases). The CDR3, as DNA: TGCGCCAGCAGCCAAGATCTCCGACAGGCTACTTTCTCTGGAAACACCATATATTTT. This translates into CASSQDLRQATFSGNTIYF.